Below, 19 T cell receptor beta chains from the same sample are listed, as sequenced in a study of blood T cell repertoires in COVID-19. Produced via immunoSEQ multiplex PCR; TCRdb's table is partial and in-frame only. The table includes hundreds of thousands of clones, roughly nine tenths detected once. Sequenced material: PBMCs or T cells enriched from blood (not recorded which). These receptors were collected from a man aged 30-40 years who had recovered from COVID-19.

This clone is a singleton in its sample. V gene TRBV28 combines with J gene TRBJ2-6; D gene uncertain. This CDR3 spans 14 amino acids. The germline CDR1 and CDR2 sequences are MDHEN and SYDVKM. Trimming removed 2 bases from V and 11 bases from J, with 13 bases in between. The CDR3 DNA reads TGTGCCAGCAGTTTACCGACTCCAGTCCACGTCCTGACTTTC. The encoded protein is CASSLPTPVHVLTF.

The chain links TRBV24-1 to TRBJ1-2, with D tentatively TRBD1 (5 bases). The CDR3 length is 13 residues. The V end lost 4 bases, the J end lost 7 bases, and 12 bases lay between the germline ends. Looked up from germline, CDR1 is KGHDR and CDR2 is SFDVKD. CDR3 residues: CATSDTRGSGYTF. CDR3 coding DNA: TGTGCCACCAGTGACACCCGGGGGTCTGGCTACACCTTC.

The chain is built from TRBV18 and TRBJ1-3, with 10 bases that match TRBD1. The germline gives CDR1 KGHSH, CDR2 LQKENI. V shed 3 bases, J shed 2 bases, and the junction held 4 bases outside the gene matches. This CDR3 region has 16 residues. The CDR3 region has the DNA TGTGCCAGCTCACCGTCCGGGACAGGGGCTGGAAACACCATATATTTT. As protein: CASSPSGTGAGNTIYF.

V gene TRBV27 combines with J gene TRBJ1-5; tentative D call: TRBD1 (5 bases). In germline, CDR1 is MNHEY, CDR2 SMNVEV (reference sequence). This CDR3 has 14 residues. V was shortened by 9 bases and J by 2 bases, with 14 bases between the two germline ends. CDR3 DNA sequence: TGTGCCAGTGCTTTTACGGGGGGCAATCAGCCCCAGCATTTT. It encodes CASAFTGGNQPQHF.

The chain employs TRBV7-2 and TRBJ2-5, with 7 nucleotides matching TRBD2. V was clipped by 5 bases and J by 4 bases; unmatched bases: 7. The CDR3 is made up of 14 amino acids. CDR1 SGHTA and CDR2 FQGNSA come from the germline V gene. The CDR3 DNA sequence: TGTGCCAGCAGCCAGGTCGGGGAGGGAGAGACCCAGTACTTC. It yields the protein CASSQVGEGETQYF.

The chain employs TRBV3-1 (or the pseudogene TRBV3-2) and TRBJ1-1, with 7 bases identical to TRBD1. The V gene's germline CDR1 is LGHDT and CDR2 YNNKEL (reference sequence). Unmatched junction bases numbered 4, after V lost 3 bases and J lost 0 bases. The CDR3 extends over 15 amino acids. The CDR3 DNA follows: TGTGCCAGCAGCCAGTTGGGACAGATGAACACTGAAGCTTTCTTT. It encodes CASSQLGQMNTEAFF.

The chain combines TRBV11-2 with TRBJ2-1; TRBD1 is a possible D gene (6 bases). Trimming took off 5 bases at V and 4 bases at J, with 15 bases between the two ends. The CDR3 runs to 15 residues. CDR1 is SGHAT, CDR2 FQNNGV, per germline. The CDR3 DNA reads as TGTGCCAGCAGCCAGGGACAAGATTATTACAATGAGCAGTTCTTC. Encoded protein: CASSQGQDYYNEQFF.

The chain links TRBV5-1 to TRBJ1-1; D may be TRBD1 (5 bases). Germline V lookup: CDR1 SGHRS, CDR2 YFSETQ. V was pared by 4 bases and J by 3 bases, with 16 bases between. CDR3 length: 15 residues. The CDR3 DNA reads as TGCGCCAGCAGCCAATCGACAGCGTGGGACACTGAAGCTTTCTTT. This gives the protein CASSQSTAWDTEAFF.

The chain employs TRBV10-2 and TRBJ1-5, with a possible D match to TRBD1 (6 bases). Germline V gene sequence: CDR1 WSHSY, CDR2 SAAADI. Deletions cut 6 bases from V and 5 bases from J, with 14 bases between. The CDR3 sequence is 14 residues long. CDR3: CASSESGVDQPQHF. The CDR3 nucleotides read TGCGCCAGCAGCGAATCAGGGGTCGATCAGCCCCAGCATTTT.

This chain connects TRBV5-1 to TRBJ1-1; D not certain. Germline lookup yields CDR1 SGHRS and CDR2 YFSETQ. The CDR3 spans 14 residues. Trimming cost V 3 bases and J 0 bases, with 9 bases left between them. The CDR3 here is CASSSPPVNTEAFF. DNA of the CDR3: TGCGCCAGCAGCTCCCCCCCGGTGAACACTGAAGCTTTCTTT.

In its sample, this clone was seen a few times. The chain joins TRBV7-9 to TRBJ1-4; D is ambiguous. This CDR3 has 15 amino acids. V dropped 2 bases and J dropped 0 bases, with 7 bases sitting between them. Germline V lookup: CDR1 SEHNR, CDR2 FQNEAQ (reference sequence). CDR3 coding DNA: TGTGCCAGCAGCTTATCACTTTCAACTAATGAAAAACTGTTTTTT. It is translated as CASSLSLSTNEKLFF.

The chain has TRBV19 and TRBJ1-3; tentative D call: TRBD1 (6 bases). The germline gives CDR1 LNHDA, CDR2 SQIVND (reference sequence). V lost 4 bases, J lost 0 bases, and 10 bases lay in between. The CDR3 spans 15 residues. CDR3 DNA: TGTGCCAGTAGTAGGGACACCGACTCTGGAAACACCATATATTTT. Translating it yields CASSRDTDSGNTIYF.

The chain has TRBV9 and TRBJ1-4; 9 bases line up with TRBD1. This CDR3 has 14 residues. J lost 5 bases, V lost 3 bases, and 2 bases had no gene match. Germline-derived CDR1 and CDR2 are SGDLS and YYNGEE. As DNA, the CDR3 is TGTGCCAGCAGCGAAGGGACAGGGAATGAAAAACTGTTTTTT. Its translation: CASSEGTGNEKLFF. Variable domain in full (rest from reference TRBV9 and TRBJ1-4): DSGVTQTPKHLITATGQRVTLRCSPRSGDLSVYWYQQSLDQGLQFLIQYYNGEERAKGNILERFSAQQFPDLHSELNLSSLELGDSALYFCASSEGTGNEKLFFGSGTQLSVL.

The rearrangement links TRBV28 to TRBJ1-2; D is ambiguous. Trimming took 10 bases from V and 2 from J, leaving 8 bases between them. Germline CDR1 is MDHEN and CDR2 is SYDVKM. This CDR3 comprises 11 residues. In nucleotides, the CDR3 is TGTGCCACCCGACAAAACTATGGCTACACCTTC. The encoded protein is CATRQNYGYTF.

The table lists this clone with a count of one. The gene calls are TRBV30 and TRBJ1-2; D is unclear. Trimming removed 0 bases from V and 4 bases from J, with 12 bases in between. This CDR3 spans 14 amino acids. CDR1 GTSNPN and CDR2 SVGIG come from the germline V gene (reference sequence). The CDR3 region is CAWSVPGFIYGYTF. CDR3 in DNA: TGTGCCTGGAGTGTCCCGGGGTTCATCTATGGCTACACCTTC.

The J gene is TRBJ2-1, the V gene TRBV4-1, with D unresolved. The CDR3 spans 16 residues. V was pared by 0 bases and J by 4 bases, with 13 bases between. Germline V CDR1 and CDR2: MGHRA, YSYEKL. The CDR3 sequence: CASSQDPGDLYNEQFF. The CDR3 DNA follows: TGCGCCAGCAGCCAAGACCCCGGAGATTTGTACAATGAGCAGTTCTTC.

The chain employs TRBV19 and TRBJ2-1; 11 bases fit TRBD2. The length of the CDR3 is 16 residues. Trimming took 3 bases from V and 3 from J; bases not matched to a gene: 4. Germline V CDR1 and CDR2: LNHDA, SQIVND (reference sequence). The CDR3 protein is CASSILAGGIYNEQFF. CDR3 coding DNA: TGTGCCAGTAGTATTTTAGCGGGGGGGATCTACAATGAGCAGTTCTTC.

The chain joins TRBV30 to TRBJ2-2, with 8 bases identical to TRBD2. Germline assignment: CDR1 GTSNPN and CDR2 SVGIG (reference sequence). Trimming took 0 bases from V and 8 from J; bases not matched to a gene: 11. The CDR3 is 16 residues long. The CDR3 loop is CAWSVIPAGVSGELFF. CDR3 bases: TGTGCCTGGAGTGTAATCCCAGCGGGAGTTTCTGGGGAGCTGTTTTTT. Drawing the rest from reference TRBV30 and TRBJ2-2, the complete variable domain is SQTIHQWPATLVQPVGSPLSLECTVEGTSNPNLYWYRQAAGRGLQLLFYSVGIGQISSEVPQNLSASRPQDRQFILSSKKLLLSDSGFYLCAWSVIPAGVSGELFFGEGSRLTVL.

In the case of this clone: Other DNA sequences in the sample encode the same CDR3. This chain links TRBV30 with TRBJ1-5; 8 bases align to TRBD1. The CDR3 covers 13 residues. The ends lost 0 bases at V and 7 bases at J; junction bases unmatched: 2. Germline-derived CDR1 and CDR2 are GTSNPN and SVGIG (reference sequence). The chain's CDR3 is CAWSVQGGQPQHF. The CDR3 DNA follows: TGTGCCTGGAGTGTACAGGGGGGACAGCCCCAGCATTTT. Filled out from reference TRBV30 and TRBJ1-5, the complete variable domain reads SQTIHQWPATLVQPVGSPLSLECTVEGTSNPNLYWYRQAAGRGLQLLFYSVGIGQISSEVPQNLSASRPQDRQFILSSKKLLLSDSGFYLCAWSVQGGQPQHFGDGTRLSIL.